A single sample is the source of the 20 T cell receptor beta chains below, sequenced in a study of tumor and adjacent non-tumor tissue in lung cancer. A modified ARM-PCR protocol with three rounds of nested PCR amplified TCRbeta. TCRdb ran MiXCR on the multiplex PCR reads and lists one entry per CDR3 protein. There are 100,000 to 150,000 distinct CDR3 sequences in the sample; about 66% occur only once, and roughly 13% lies in the top ten. This sample's RNA came from whole unsorted tissue. Sequences were obtained from lung tumor tissue. The origin of the receptors is a man younger than 45 with non-small cell lung cancer.

The rearrangement links TRBV6-2 or TRBV6-3 to TRBJ2-7, with TRBD1 identical over 7 bases. The V segment lost 0 bases and the J segment 5 bases; nucleotides outside the gene matches: 1. Germline assignment: CDR1 MNHEY and CDR2 SVGEGT. The CDR3 has 13 residues. The CDR3 here is CASSYSTGDEQYF. In nucleotides, the CDR3 is TGTGCCAGCAGTTACTCAACAGGGGACGAGCAGTACTTC.

At least ten counts were recorded for this clonotype. This chain connects TRBV12-3 or TRBV12-4 to TRBJ2-7, with TRBD2 matching 8 bases. This CDR3 contains 15 residues. The trim removed 2 bases at V and 7 bases at J, leaving 10 bases unmatched. The CDR3 DNA follows: TGTGCCAGCAGTTTATTATCGGGAGGGTCTCAAGAGCAGTACTTC. Protein product: CASSLLSGGSQEQYF.

This clonotype was detected many times. The chain is built from TRBV6-2 or TRBV6-3 and TRBJ2-1; 9 nucleotides agree with TRBD1. CDR1 and CDR2 from the germline V gene are MNHEY and SVGEGT. This CDR3 has 12 residues. Germline trimming cut 4 bases from V and 10 bases from J; bases unmatched to any gene: 2. For the CDR3, the DNA is TGTGCCAGCAGTTGGGGACAGGGCGAGCAGTTCTTC. The encoded protein is CASSWGQGEQFF.

In this sample, this clonotype turned up many times. The chain uses TRBV6-5 and TRBJ1-1; D remains ambiguous. The germline V gene has CDR1 MNHEY and CDR2 SVGAGI. The CDR3 extends over 13 amino acids. With 5 bases removed from V and 0 bases from J, the gap between germline ends came to 7 bases. The CDR3 nucleotides read TGTGCCAGCAGTAGACACTTGAACACTGAAGCTTTCTTT. Its protein product is CASSRHLNTEAFF.

This rearrangement joins TRBV5-1 to TRBJ2-4, with 16 bases lining up with TRBD2. V lost 4 bases, J lost 0 bases, and 19 bases stayed unmatched. The CDR3 runs 23 residues. CDR1 and CDR2 from the germline V gene are SGHRS and YFSETQ. The CDR3 DNA sequence: TGCGCCAGCAGCCTGAGCGGGACTAGCGGGAGGGCTTGGGCTAATTTAGCCAAAAACATTCAGTACTTC. This translates into CASSLSGTSGRAWANLAKNIQYF.

For this clonotype: This may arise from a read error, as a much more abundant clone is one base away. This chain joins TRBV6-2 or TRBV6-3 and TRBJ1-5, with D possibly matching TRBD1 (5 bases). V lost 8 bases and J 3 bases, leaving 17 bases between the germline ends. CDR1 is MNHEY and CDR2 is SVGEGT in the germline V gene. The CDR3 covers 15 residues. In DNA form, the CDR3 reads TGTGCCAGCGGTTCAGACATGGGGCTCAATCAGCCCCAGCATTTT. It is translated as CASGSDMGLNQPQHF.

About this clonotype itself: It may be a read error: a sequence one base away is much more abundant. J is TRBJ2-7 and V is TRBV20-1; 9 bases are shared with TRBD2. This CDR3 is built from 14 residues. CDR1 is DFQATT, CDR2 SNEGSKA, per germline (reference sequence). CDR3 DNA: TGCAGTGCAAATAGCGGGGGACACTCCTACGTGCAGTACTTC. Translating it yields CSANSGGHSYVQYF.

With respect to this clonotype: The conserved closing phenylalanine or tryptophan is absent in this CDR3, likely reflecting a read error. The V and J genes are TRBV6-2 or TRBV6-3 and TRBJ2-4; D is possibly TRBD1 or TRBD2 (6 bases each). CDR3 length: 14 amino acids. The V gene lost 9 bases and the J gene lost 7 bases, with 19 bases spanning the gap. Germline CDR1 MNHEY, CDR2 SVGEGT. The CDR3 here is CASSRGGRGNIQYL. CDR3 DNA sequence: TGTGCCAGTAGTCGTGGGGGGCGTGGGAACATTCAGTACCTC.

The chain employs TRBV30 and TRBJ2-5; D tentatively reads TRBD1 or TRBD2 (5 bases each). The CDR3 is 15 residues long. Germline-derived CDR1 and CDR2 are GTSNPN and SVGIG (reference sequence). The V end was cut by 2 bases, the J end by 4 bases, with 17 bases between. The DNA for the CDR3 is TGTGCCTGGAGTCTCGGGACCCTAACGAGAGAGACCCAGTACTTC. It codes for CAWSLGTLTRETQYF.

Notes on this clonotype: The junction differs from germline at one of its ends, possibly a read error. V gene TRBV29-1 combines with J gene TRBJ1-1, with a possible D match to TRBD1 (6 bases). The CDR3 length is 13 residues. Germline CDR1 reads SQVTM; CDR2 reads ANQGSEA. CDR3 sequence: CRVEVGTNTGTFF. Here the CDR3 DNA reads TGCAGAGTTGAAGTGGGGACTAATACAGGGACTTTCTTT.

The genes are TRBV24-1 and TRBJ2-1; D unclear. Germline-derived CDR1 and CDR2 are KGHDR and SFDVKD. V was shortened by 8 bases and J by 4 bases, with 11 bases between the two germline ends. The length of the CDR3 is 13 residues. The CDR3 spells CATIPAYYNEQFF. The CDR3 nucleotides read TGTGCCACCATTCCCGCGTATTACAATGAGCAGTTCTTC.

To note about this clonotype: It is likely a read error, because the conserved phenylalanine at the end of the CDR3 is missing. This chain uses TRBV6-1 with TRBJ2-1; 13 nucleotides line up with TRBD2. This CDR3 comprises 15 residues. CDR1 is MNHNS and CDR2 is SASEGT in the germline V gene. J was trimmed by 9 bases and V by 6 bases; bases with no gene match: 8. The CDR3 protein is CASSGLAGEGGEQFI. The CDR3, as DNA: TGTGCCAGCAGCGGACTAGCGGGAGAGGGTGGTGAGCAGTTCATC.

In regard to this clonotype: This may come from a read error, since a much larger clone is one base off. V is TRBV12-3 or TRBV12-4 and J is TRBJ1-6, with TRBD1 matching over 8 bases. The CDR3 is 13 residues long. The V and J ends lost 10 bases and 8 bases, in that order; junction bases with no gene match: 7. CDR3 in DNA: TGTGCCAACAGCCCGGACAGGGATTCACCCCTCCACTTT. This encodes CANSPDRDSPLHF.

A note on this clonotype: This likely comes from a read error, as the CDR3 has no conserved phenylalanine or tryptophan at its end. This chain uses TRBV5-5 with TRBJ2-3, with 12 bases lining up with TRBD2. The J segment lost 5 bases and the V segment lost 3 bases, leaving 7 bases of the junction unmatched. Germline loops: CDR1 SGHKS, CDR2 YYEKEE (reference sequence). The CDR3 has 16 residues. The CDR3 here is CASSSELAGGRDTQYL. CDR3 coding DNA: TGTGCCAGCAGCTCGGAGCTAGCGGGGGGGCGAGATACGCAGTATTTA.

This clonotype was seen a single time. Germline is not matched at one junction end, which may reflect a read error. This chain links TRBV4-2 with TRBJ2-1, with 7 positions matching TRBD2. The CDR3 runs 17 residues. The germline gives CDR1 LGHNA, CDR2 YNFKEQ. CDR3 nucleotides: TGTGCCAGCAGGCAAGAAAGCGGGACGAGCTCCTACAATGAACAGTTCTTC. Amino acids: CASRQESGTSSYNEQFF.

Details on this clonotype: This may stem from a read error, because a much larger clone lies one nucleotide away. V usage is TRBV6-5 and J usage is TRBJ1-1, with 7 bases matching TRBD1. The CDR3 is 15 amino acids. Germline CDR1 is MNHEY and CDR2 is SVGAGI. CDR3: CACSKAGTANTEAFF. DNA for the CDR3: TGTGCCTGCAGTAAGGCCGGGACAGCGAACACTGAAGCTTTCTTT.

The chain's CDR3 is CASSRGIDYTF. Written as DNA, the CDR3 is TGTGCCAGCAGTAGGGGGATTGACTATACCTTC. V gene TRBV12-3 or TRBV12-4 combines with J gene TRBJ1-2; possible D gene TRBD1, 6 bases. Deletions cut 5 bases from V and 14 bases from J, with 15 bases between. This CDR3 has 11 amino acids.

As for this clonotype: This clone may be a read error of a much larger clone one base away. This chain joins TRBV5-4 and TRBJ2-1, with 7 bases that match TRBD2. Looked up from germline, CDR1 is SGHNT and CDR2 is YYREEE (reference sequence). The CDR3 extends over 15 amino acids. In DNA form, the CDR3 reads TGTGCCAGCAGCCCCCCGGCGGGAGTCAGGAATGAGCACTTCTTC. It is translated as CASSPPAGVRNEHFF. The full variable domain, its missing parts supplied by reference TRBV5-4 and TRBJ2-1, is ETGVTQSPTHLIKTRGQQVTLRCSSQSGHNTVSWYQQALGQGPQFIFQYYREEENGRGNFPPRFSGLQFPNYSSELNVNALELDDSALYLCASSPPAGVRNEHFFGPGTRLTVL.

The count of this clonotype is one. The chain carries TRBV11-2 and TRBJ2-1; D is possibly TRBD2 (6 bases). CDR1 is SGHAT and CDR2 is FQNNGV in the germline V gene. V lost 1 base to trimming and J lost 2 bases, with 9 bases between them. This CDR3 has 15 residues. In nucleotides, the CDR3 is TGTGCCAGCAGCTTAGCGGGGGAGACCTACAATGAGCAGTTCTTC. It codes for CASSLAGETYNEQFF.

Of note for this clonotype: A junction end diverges from the germline sequence, so it may reflect a read error. The chain recombines TRBV6-2 or TRBV6-3 with TRBJ2-7; TRBD1 matches at 8 bases. This CDR3 has 11 residues. Germline V gene data show CDR1 as MNHEY and CDR2 as SVGEGT. The CDR3 here is CASSTGQEPYF. CDR3 nucleotide sequence: TGTGCCAGCAGCACGGGACAGGAGCCGTATTTC.